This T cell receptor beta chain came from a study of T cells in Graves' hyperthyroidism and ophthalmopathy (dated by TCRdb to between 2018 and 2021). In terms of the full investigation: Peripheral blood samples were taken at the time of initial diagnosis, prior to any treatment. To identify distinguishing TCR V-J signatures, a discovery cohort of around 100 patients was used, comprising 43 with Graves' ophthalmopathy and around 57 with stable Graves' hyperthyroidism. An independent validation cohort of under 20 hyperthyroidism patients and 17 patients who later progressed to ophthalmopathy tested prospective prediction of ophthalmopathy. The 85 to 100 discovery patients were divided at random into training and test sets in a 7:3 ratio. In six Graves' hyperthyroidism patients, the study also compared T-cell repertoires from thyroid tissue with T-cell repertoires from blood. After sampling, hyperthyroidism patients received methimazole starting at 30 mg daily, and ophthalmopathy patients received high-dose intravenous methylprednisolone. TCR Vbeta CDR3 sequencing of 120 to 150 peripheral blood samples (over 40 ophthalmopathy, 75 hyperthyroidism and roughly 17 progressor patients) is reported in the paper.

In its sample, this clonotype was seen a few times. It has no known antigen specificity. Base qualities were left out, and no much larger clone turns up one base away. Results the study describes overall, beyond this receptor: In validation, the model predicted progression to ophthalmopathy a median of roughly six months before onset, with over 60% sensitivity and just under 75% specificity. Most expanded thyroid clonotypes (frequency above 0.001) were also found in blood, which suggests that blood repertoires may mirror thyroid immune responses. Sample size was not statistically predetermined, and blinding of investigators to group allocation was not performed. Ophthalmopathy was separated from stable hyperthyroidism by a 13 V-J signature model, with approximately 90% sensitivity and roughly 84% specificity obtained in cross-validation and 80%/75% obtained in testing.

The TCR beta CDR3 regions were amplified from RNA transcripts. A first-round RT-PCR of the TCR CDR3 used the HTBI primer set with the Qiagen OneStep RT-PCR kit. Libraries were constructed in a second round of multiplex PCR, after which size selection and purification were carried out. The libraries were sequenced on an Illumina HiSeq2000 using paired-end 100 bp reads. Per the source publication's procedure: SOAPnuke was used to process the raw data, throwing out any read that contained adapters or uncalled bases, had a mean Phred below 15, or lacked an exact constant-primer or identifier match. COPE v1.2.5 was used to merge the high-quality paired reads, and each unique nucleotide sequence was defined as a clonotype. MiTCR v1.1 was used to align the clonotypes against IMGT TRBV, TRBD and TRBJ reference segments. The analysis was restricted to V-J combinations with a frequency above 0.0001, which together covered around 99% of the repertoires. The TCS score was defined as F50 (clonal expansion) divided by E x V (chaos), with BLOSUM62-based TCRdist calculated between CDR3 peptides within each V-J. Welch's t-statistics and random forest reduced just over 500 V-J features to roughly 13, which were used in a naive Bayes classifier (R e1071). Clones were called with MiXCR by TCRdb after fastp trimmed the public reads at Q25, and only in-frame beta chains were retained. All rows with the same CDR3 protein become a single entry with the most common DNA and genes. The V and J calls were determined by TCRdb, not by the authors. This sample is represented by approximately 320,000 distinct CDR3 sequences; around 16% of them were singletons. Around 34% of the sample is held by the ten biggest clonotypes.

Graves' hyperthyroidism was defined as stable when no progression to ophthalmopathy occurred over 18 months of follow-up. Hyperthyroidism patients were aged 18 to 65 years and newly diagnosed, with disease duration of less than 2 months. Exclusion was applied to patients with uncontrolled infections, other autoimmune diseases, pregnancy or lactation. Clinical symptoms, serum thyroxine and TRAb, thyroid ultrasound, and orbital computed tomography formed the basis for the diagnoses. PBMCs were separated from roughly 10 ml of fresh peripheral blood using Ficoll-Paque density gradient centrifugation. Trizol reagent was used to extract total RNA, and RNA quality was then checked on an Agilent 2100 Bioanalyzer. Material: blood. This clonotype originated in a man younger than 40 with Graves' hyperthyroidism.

The DNA is as follows: TGTGCCGTCGGGCGGGAGCCGCCAAATCCTTACAATGAGCAGTTCTTC. It is translated as CAVGREPPNPYNEQFF. The sequence links TRBV7-9 to TRBJ2-1, with 7 bases in between that match TRBD2. For this chain, trimming is 11 bases at the V end and 4 bases at the J end, and the number of junction bases without a gene match is 17. Including the terminal cysteine and phenylalanine, the CDR3 comprises 16 residues. The DNA shown is the 48-base CDR3, in frame from base 1. The germline V gene encodes CDR1 SEHNR and CDR2 FQNEAQ (reference sequence). Beyond the CDR3, the reference TRBV7-9 and TRBJ2-1 genes provide the residues; the full variable domain reads: DTGVSQNPRHKITKRGQNVTFRCDPISEHNRLYWYRQTLGQGPEFLTYFQNEAQLEKSRLLSDRFSAERPKGSFSTLEIQRTEQGDSAMYLCAVGREPPNPYNEQFFGPGTRLTVL.